Listed here are 9 T cell receptor beta chains from one sample, sequenced in a study of CD8+CD57+ T cells in acquired aplastic anemia. TCR beta VDJ and CDR3 were profiled, and genomic DNA was the template. One entry per CDR3 protein, called by TCRdb with MiXCR from the reads. The table has tens of thousands of distinct CDR3 sequences, approximately 45% seen once; the top ten hold approximately 62%. Sequencing was performed on sorted CD4+, CD8+, or CD8+CD57+ T cells (not recorded which) from PBMCs. The receptors stem from a human donor in good health, serving as a control.

This clonotype occurred many times. CDR3: CASSQYSRNYGYTF. The CDR3 nucleotides read TGTGCCAGCAGCCAGTATTCGCGGAACTATGGCTACACCTTC. V usage is TRBV6-1 and J usage is TRBJ1-2, with D uncertain. From germline, CDR1 is MNHNS and CDR2 SASEGT. The V and J ends lost 6 bases and 2 bases respectively, with 13 bases between them. The CDR3 totals 14 residues.

The V and J genes are TRBV24-1 and TRBJ2-5, with 10 bases identical to TRBD1. The CDR3 is made up of 16 amino acids. The germline CDR1 and CDR2 sequences are KGHDR and SFDVKD. V lost 4 bases and J lost 4; bases outside the gene matches: 8. This chain's CDR3 is CATSEPPGQGRETQYF. The CDR3 nucleotides are TGTGCCACCAGTGAACCCCCGGGACAGGGGAGAGAGACCCAGTACTTC.

The V call is TRBV9, the J call TRBJ2-1; D may be TRBD1 (6 bases). The V gene lost 3 bases and the J gene lost 6 bases, with 19 bases spanning the gap. The CDR3 runs 16 residues. Germline lookup yields CDR1 SGDLS and CDR2 YYNGEE. Here the CDR3 DNA reads TGTGCCAGCAGCGCGGAGGAGGCAGGGGCAGTCAATGAGCAGTTCTTC. Protein sequence: CASSAEEAGAVNEQFF.

This clonotype was counted ten times or more. The V call is TRBV12-3 or TRBV12-4, the J call TRBJ2-5, with unresolved D. The CDR3 covers 11 residues. Between the trimmed V and J ends, which lost 3 bases and 5 bases, there was a span of 4 bases. The CDR3 protein is CASSFTETQYF. CDR3 sequence (DNA): TGTGCCAGCAGTTTTACGGAGACCCAGTACTTC.

The chain recombines TRBV10-1 with TRBJ1-2; D perhaps matches TRBD1 (5 bases). Trimming removed 7 bases at V and 2 bases at J, with 14 bases between. The length of the CDR3 is 14 residues. From germline, CDR1 is WNHNN and CDR2 SYGVQD (reference sequence). In DNA form, the CDR3 reads TGCGCCAGCACGATCGACCGGGGGAACTATGGCTACACCTTC. Protein product: CASTIDRGNYGYTF.

This clonotype was detected many times. V is TRBV4-1 and J is TRBJ1-2, with D unclear. This CDR3 is 13 amino acids long. Per germline, CDR1 MGHRA and CDR2 YSYEKL. V was clipped by 2 bases and J by 8 bases, with 12 bases between them. In DNA form, the CDR3 reads TGCGCCAGCAGCCAACAACTTCTAGGCGGCTACACCTTC. Translation: CASSQQLLGGYTF.

The chain is built from TRBV24-1 and TRBJ1-3; 9 bases line up with TRBD1. The CDR3 runs to 15 residues. Trimming cost V 3 bases and J 2 bases; bases outside gene matches: 1. Germline lookup yields CDR1 KGHDR and CDR2 SFDVKD. The CDR3 region is CATSDGDRAGNTIYF. CDR3 in DNA: TGTGCCACCAGTGATGGGGACAGGGCTGGAAACACCATATATTTT.

This clonotype occurred many times. V and J are TRBV29-1 and TRBJ2-1, with 8 bases matching TRBD2. Germline CDR1 reads SQVTM; CDR2 reads ANQGSEA. With 6 bases clipped from V and 8 bases from J, the junction kept 12 bases outside the gene matches. This CDR3 contains 14 residues. The CDR3 protein is CSVPYGGARDEQFF. DNA for the CDR3: TGCAGCGTCCCCTACGGGGGGGCCCGGGATGAGCAGTTCTTC.

In this sample, this clonotype turned up many times. The V call is TRBV20-1, the J call TRBJ1-5, with 8 bases that match TRBD1. Trimming removed 6 bases from V and 4 bases from J; junction bases left unmatched: 8. The CDR3 has 14 residues. Germline values: CDR1 DFQATT, CDR2 SNEGSKA (reference sequence). The CDR3 here is CSARDRNLNQPQHF. CDR3 nucleotide sequence: TGCAGTGCCAGGGACAGGAACTTGAATCAGCCCCAGCATTTT.